This T cell receptor beta chain was retrieved from a study of molecular identifiers for immune sequencing clone quantification (dated by TCRdb to about 2018). Context from the whole study: For a replicate experiment, the RNA from either approximately 20,000 or 100,000 naive CD8 T cells was divided into five aliquots, and four of those aliquots went on to sequencing. The study was a methods study using CD8 T cells to benchmark molecular-identifier clustering-based TCR repertoire sequencing (MIDCIRS) and TCR RNA copy counting.

Results and caveats for the whole study, not just this receptor: Highly expanded clone sizes could be underestimated if identical TCR molecules share a barcode. In CMV-specific effector cells, over 99% of molecules were held by clones above 20 RNA copies, whereas under 1% of molecules were held by such clones in naive cells. Without barcode sub-clustering, chimeric consensus sequences inflated TCR diversity; chimeras reached as high as 47%. Spiked-in Jurkat TCR RNA (approximately 9 copies' worth), which is not part of the donor repertoire, was contained in the naive libraries. Spiked-in Jurkat TCR RNA equal to a single cell's worth was reported to be detectable even within 1,200,000 naive CD8 T cells. Modeling indicated approximately 3 TCR RNA copies recovered per cell, compared with 9.5 to 10 by digital PCR, which implies a capture efficiency of 25% to 35%.

Points on this clonotype: The specificity of this receptor is unknown. Base-call qualities are not available, and no considerably larger clone is one nucleotide away.

To prepare the library, PCR was applied. TCRdb lists the instrument as NextSeq 500. Bulk TCR libraries were generated as previously described, with the TCR primers listed in Table S5 used. Purification of total RNA was performed with the Qiagen AllPrep DNA/RNA kit. Reads from multiple sequencing runs of the same library were pooled before analysis. In the paper's pipeline: Only reads with exact TCR constant sequence were kept, trimmed to 150 nt, and grouped by their 12-nt molecular barcodes. Reads within each barcode group were sub-clustered using a 15% Levenshtein threshold, and quality-weighted consensus sequences were constructed for each RNA molecule. Non-functional sequences were removed, as were lower-count sequences one edit away from another. Barcode sub-clusters with fewer than 20% of the maximum read count were removed, based on fitting two negative binomial distributions. TCRdb trimmed the raw reads at Q25, called clones with MiXCR and kept productive beta chains. Merged by CDR3 protein, the rows form single entries marked with the most common genes and DNA. TCRdb assigned the V and J calls; the authors' analysis was not used. Recorded for this sample are hundreds of thousands of distinct CDR3 sequences; about 25% of them occurred a single time. 0.78% of the sample is held by the ten biggest clonotypes.

The CDR3 runs 15 residues from the cysteine to the phenylalanine. The CDR3 DNA has 45 bases and is translated from base 1. From the germline V gene, CDR1 is SGHDN and CDR2 is FVKESK. The junction shows trimming of 0 bases on V and 4 bases on J, plus 12 bases between the germline ends. Libraries of naive CD8 T cells were built from about 21,000 to 970,000 sorted cells, with 10%, 30% or 50% of the purified RNA used. Naive CD8 T cells, defined as CD8+CD4-CCR7+CD45RA+, were FACS-sorted into RLT Plus buffer on a BD FACSAria II. To test detection sensitivity, Jurkat RNA equal to around 10 TCR copies was added to samples of about 20,000-1,000,000 naive CD8 T cells. Enrichment of CD8 T cells was done with RosetteSep CD8+ T Cell Enrichment Cocktail plus Ficoll-Paque, and ACK red cell lysis came afterward.

This clonotype was sampled from a human donor in good health. Some libraries in this study had Jurkat cell RNA spiked in. The sequence joins TRBV14 to TRBJ1-2; TRBD1 is perhaps the D gene, given 6 matching bases. The sample was naive CD8+ T cells from blood, with Jurkat cell RNA spiked in. The cell subset or site label on this specimen signifies: FACS-sorted CD8+CD4-CCR7+CD45RA+ naive T cells. The CDR3 protein is CASSQDGGLGYGYTF. In nucleotides, the sequence is TGTGCCAGCAGCCAAGACGGGGGCCTCGGCTATGGCTACACCTTC.